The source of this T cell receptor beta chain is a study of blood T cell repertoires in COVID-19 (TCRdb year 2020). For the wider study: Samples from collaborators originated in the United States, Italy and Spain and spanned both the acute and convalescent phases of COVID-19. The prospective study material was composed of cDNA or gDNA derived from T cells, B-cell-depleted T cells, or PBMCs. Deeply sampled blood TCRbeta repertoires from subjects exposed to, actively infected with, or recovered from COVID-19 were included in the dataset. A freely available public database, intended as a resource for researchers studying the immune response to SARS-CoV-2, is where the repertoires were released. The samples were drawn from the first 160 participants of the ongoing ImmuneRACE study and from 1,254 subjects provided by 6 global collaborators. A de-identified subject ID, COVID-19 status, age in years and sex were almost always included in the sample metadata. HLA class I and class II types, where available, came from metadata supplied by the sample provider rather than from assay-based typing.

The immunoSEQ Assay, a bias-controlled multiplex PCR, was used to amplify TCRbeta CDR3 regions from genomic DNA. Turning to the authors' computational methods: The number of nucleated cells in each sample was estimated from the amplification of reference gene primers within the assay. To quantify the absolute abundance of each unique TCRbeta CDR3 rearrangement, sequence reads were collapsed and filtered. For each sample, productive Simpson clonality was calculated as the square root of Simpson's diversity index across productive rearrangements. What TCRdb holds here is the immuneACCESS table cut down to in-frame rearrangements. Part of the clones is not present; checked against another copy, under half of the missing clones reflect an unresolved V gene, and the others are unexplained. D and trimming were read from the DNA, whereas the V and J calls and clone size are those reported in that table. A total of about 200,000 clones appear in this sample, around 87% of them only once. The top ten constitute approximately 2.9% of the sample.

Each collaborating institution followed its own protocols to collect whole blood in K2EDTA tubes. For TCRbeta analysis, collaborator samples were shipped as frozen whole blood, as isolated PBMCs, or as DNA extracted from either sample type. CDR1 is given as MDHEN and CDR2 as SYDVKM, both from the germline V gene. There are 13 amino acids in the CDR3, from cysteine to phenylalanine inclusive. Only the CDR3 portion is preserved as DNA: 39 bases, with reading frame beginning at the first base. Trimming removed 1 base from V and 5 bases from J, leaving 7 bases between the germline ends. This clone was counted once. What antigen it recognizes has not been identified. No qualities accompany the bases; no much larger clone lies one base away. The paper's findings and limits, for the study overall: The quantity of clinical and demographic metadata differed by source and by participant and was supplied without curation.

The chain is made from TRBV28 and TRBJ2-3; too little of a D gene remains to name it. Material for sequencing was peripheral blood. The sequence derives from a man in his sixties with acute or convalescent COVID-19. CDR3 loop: CASSLSTIDTQYF. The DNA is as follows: TGTGCCAGCAGTTTATCTACTATAGATACGCAGTATTTT.